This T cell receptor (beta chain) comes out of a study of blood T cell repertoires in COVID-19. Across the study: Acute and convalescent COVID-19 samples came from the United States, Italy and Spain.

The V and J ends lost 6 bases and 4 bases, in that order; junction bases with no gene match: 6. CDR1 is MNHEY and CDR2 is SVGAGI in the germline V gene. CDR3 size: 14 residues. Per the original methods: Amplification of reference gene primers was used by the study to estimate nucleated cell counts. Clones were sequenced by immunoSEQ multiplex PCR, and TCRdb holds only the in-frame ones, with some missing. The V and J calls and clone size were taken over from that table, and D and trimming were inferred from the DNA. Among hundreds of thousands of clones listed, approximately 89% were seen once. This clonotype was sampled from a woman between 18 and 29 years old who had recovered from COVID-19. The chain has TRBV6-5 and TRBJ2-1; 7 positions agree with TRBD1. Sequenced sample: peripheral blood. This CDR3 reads CASRGDREYNEQFF. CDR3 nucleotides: TGTGCCAGCAGAGGGGACAGAGAGTACAATGAGCAGTTCTTC.